Listed here is a single T cell receptor beta chain. The data originate from a study of blood T cell repertoires in COVID-19. Whole-study context: Spain, Italy and the United States supplied samples that represented acute and convalescent COVID-19.

Germline values: CDR1 MNHEY, CDR2 SVGAGI. The V and J ends lost 8 bases and 7 bases respectively, with 21 bases between them. The CDR3 sequence is 14 residues long. Here immunoSEQ multiplex PCR was the method, and the copy in TCRdb shows in-frame clones only, minus some. This sample has hundreds of thousands of clones, with about 90% found just once. Seattle participants joined during active infection and were tracked over time. The rearrangement uses TRBV6-5 and TRBJ2-7; a weak D match, TRBD1 (6 bases). The sequence was obtained from a woman younger than 45 with COVID-19, enrolled during active disease. The sample comprised peripheral blood. CDR3 protein: CASSTWTAIGEQYF. Here the CDR3 DNA reads TGTGCCAGCTCCACTTGGACAGCCATCGGGGAGCAGTACTTC.